This paragraph reports one TCR beta chain. CDR1 and CDR2 from the germline V gene are SGHRS and YFSETQ. The V end lost 4 bases, the J end lost 3 bases, and 10 bases lay between the germline ends. The CDR3 is 13 residues long. This specimen comes from a study of CD8 T cells in Susac syndrome. A quantity of roughly 0.5 to 1 ug RNA underwent reverse transcription using random hexamers. Coverage of TCR beta CDR3 amplification by immunoSEQ multiplex PCR extended to 54 Vbeta and 13 Jbeta. TCRdb processed the immunoSEQ multiplex PCR reads anew with MiXCR; each CDR3 protein has one entry. The table has 350,000 to 550,000 distinct CDR3 sequences, more than 80% seen once. CD8+ and CD4+ T cells circulating in blood were sequenced for TCR beta. Negative isolation yielded the CD8+ and CD4+ T cells, while FACS enriched the TEMRA cells.

The sample consisted of CD8+ T cells from PBMCs. The receptor comes from a human donor with multiple sclerosis. The chain joins TRBV5-1 to TRBJ2-5; D is uncertain. The CDR3 here is CASSTRVEETQYF. The CDR3 DNA is TGCGCCAGCAGCACCCGGGTTGAAGAGACCCAGTACTTC.